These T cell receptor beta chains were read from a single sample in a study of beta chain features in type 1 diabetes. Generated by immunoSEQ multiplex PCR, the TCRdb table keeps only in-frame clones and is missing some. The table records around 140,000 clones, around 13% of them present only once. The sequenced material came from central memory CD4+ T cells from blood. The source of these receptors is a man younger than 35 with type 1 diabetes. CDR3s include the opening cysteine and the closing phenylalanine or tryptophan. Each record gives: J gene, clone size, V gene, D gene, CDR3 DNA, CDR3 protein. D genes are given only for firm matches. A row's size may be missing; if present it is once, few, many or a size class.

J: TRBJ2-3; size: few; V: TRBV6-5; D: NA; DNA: TGTGCCAGCAGTTACAACCCAGGGTACAGCACAGATACGCAGTATTTT; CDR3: CASSYNPGYSTDTQYF
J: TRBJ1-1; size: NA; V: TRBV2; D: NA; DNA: TGTGCCCGAAACTCTCTAGGTAACACTGAAGCTTTCTTT; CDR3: CARNSLGNTEAFF
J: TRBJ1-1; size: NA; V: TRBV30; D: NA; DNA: TGTGCCTGGAGTATGGAGATGAACACTGAAGCTTTCTTT; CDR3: CAWSMEMNTEAFF
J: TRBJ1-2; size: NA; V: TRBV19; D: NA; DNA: TGTGCCAGTAGAGGAGATCCGTCAGACTATGGCTACACCTTC; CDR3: CASRGDPSDYGYTF
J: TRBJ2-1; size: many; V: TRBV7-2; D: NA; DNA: TGTGCCAGCAGCAGCATTAGAGATGAGCAGTTCTTC; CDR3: CASSSIRDEQFF
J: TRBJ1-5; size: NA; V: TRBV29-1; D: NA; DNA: TGCAGCGTTGCTATCGGACTTGAACAGCCCCAGCATTTT; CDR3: CSVAIGLEQPQHF
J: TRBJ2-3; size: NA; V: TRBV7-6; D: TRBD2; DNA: TGTGCCAGCAGCCAAGCGGGGAGCACAGATACGCAGTATTTT; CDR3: CASSQAGSTDTQYF
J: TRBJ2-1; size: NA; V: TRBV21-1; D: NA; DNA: TGTGCCAGCAGCCCTCTCGGGCCCATCTACAATGAGCAGTTCTTC; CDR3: CASSPLGPIYNEQFF
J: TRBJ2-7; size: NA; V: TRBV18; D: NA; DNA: TGTGCCAGCTCACCAGCTGGGTCCGACGGGGCCTACGAGCAGTACTTC; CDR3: CASSPAGSDGAYEQYF
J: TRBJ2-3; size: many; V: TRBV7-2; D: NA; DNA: TGTGCCAGCAGCTCTCGGTCCAACACAGATACGCAGTATTTT; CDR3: CASSSRSNTDTQYF
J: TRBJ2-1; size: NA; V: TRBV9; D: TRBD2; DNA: TGTGCCAGCAGCGTAGACCTAGCGGGGGGTCGTGAGCAGTTCTTC; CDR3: CASSVDLAGGREQFF
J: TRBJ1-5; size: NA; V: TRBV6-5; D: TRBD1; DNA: TGTGCCAGCAGTTACTCCGGACAGGGGAATCAGCCCCAGCATTTT; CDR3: CASSYSGQGNQPQHF
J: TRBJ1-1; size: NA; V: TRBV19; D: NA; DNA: TGTGCCAGTAGGCCTACCTGGACGAGTGAAGCTTTCTTT; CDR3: CASRPTWTSEAFF
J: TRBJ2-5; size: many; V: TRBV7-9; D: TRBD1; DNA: TGTGCCAGCAGCCCACGGACAGGGCAAGAGACCCAGTACTTC; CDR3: CASSPRTGQETQYF
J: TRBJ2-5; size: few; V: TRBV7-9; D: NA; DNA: TGTGCCAGCAGCTCGATGACAGGCCAAGAGACCCAGTACTTC; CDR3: CASSSMTGQETQYF
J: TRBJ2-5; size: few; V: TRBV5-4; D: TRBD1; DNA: TGTGCCAGCACCCGACAGGGGGCACGGAAGACCCAGTACTTC; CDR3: CASTRQGARKTQYF
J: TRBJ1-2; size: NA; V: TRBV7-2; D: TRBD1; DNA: TGTGCCAGCAGCTTCACAGGGGGCGTCTATGGCTACACCTTC; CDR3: CASSFTGGVYGYTF
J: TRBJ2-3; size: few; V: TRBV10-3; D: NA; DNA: TGTGCCATCAGTGAGGCAGATACGCAGTATTTT; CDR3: CAISEADTQYF
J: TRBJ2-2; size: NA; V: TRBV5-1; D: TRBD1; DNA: TGCGCCAGCAGCCCCGACAGGGCGGGTAACACCGGGGAGCTGTTTTTT; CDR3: CASSPDRAGNTGELFF
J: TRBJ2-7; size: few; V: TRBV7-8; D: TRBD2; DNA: TGTGCCAGCAGCTTAGCTTCTAGCGGGGGGACTTACGAGCAGTACTTC; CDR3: CASSLASSGGTYEQYF
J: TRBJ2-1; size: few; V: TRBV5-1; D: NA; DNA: TGCGCCAGCAGCCCGGGACACTCCGATGGTAATGAGCAGTTCTTC; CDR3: CASSPGHSDGNEQFF
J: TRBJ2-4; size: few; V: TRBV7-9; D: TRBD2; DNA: TGTGCCAGCAGCTTACCAGCGGGGGGCCTTTCTCTCAAAAACATTCAGTACTTC; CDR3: CASSLPAGGLSLKNIQYF
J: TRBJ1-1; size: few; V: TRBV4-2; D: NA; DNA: TGTGCCAGCAGCCAAGATTTTTCCGGGGTCACTGAAGCTTTCTTT; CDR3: CASSQDFSGVTEAFF
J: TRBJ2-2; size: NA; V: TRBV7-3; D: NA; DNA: TGTGCCAGCAGCTCTCGGACAGAGAACACCGGGGAGCTGTTTTTT; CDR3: CASSSRTENTGELFF